What follows are 16 T cell receptor beta chains derived from one specimen sequenced in a study of shared clonotypes between healthy human individuals. TCRdb's copy holds only in-frame clones and misses some; the assay was immunoSEQ multiplex PCR. The top ten clones hold around 0.45% of a sample with about 1.5 million clones, 95% to 99% of them seen once. The sample consisted of naive CD4+ T cells sorted from blood. As for subset: CD45RA+ positively selected. Receptors were obtained from a man under 40 in good health.

This clone is a singleton in its sample. The CDR3 here is CASNEARSGRSYNEQFF. The CDR3 region has the DNA TGTGCCAGCAACGAAGCCCGGAGCGGGAGGTCTTACAATGAGCAGTTCTTC. The chain links TRBV13 to TRBJ2-1, with 9 bases matching TRBD2. CDR1 PRHDT and CDR2 FYEKMQ come from the germline V gene (reference sequence). V shed 7 bases and J 4 bases; nucleotides not matched to a gene: 14. The CDR3 runs 17 residues. The full variable domain, its missing parts supplied by reference TRBV13 and TRBJ2-1, is AAGVIQSPRHLIKEKRETATLKCYPIPRHDTVYWYQQGPGQDPQFLISFYEKMQSDKGSIPDRFSAQQFSDYHSELNMSSLELGDSALYFCASNEARSGRSYNEQFFGPGTRLTVL.

The rearrangement joins TRBV19 to TRBJ2-1; no clear D. Looked up from germline, CDR1 is LNHDA and CDR2 is SQIVND (reference sequence). Trimming took off 6 bases at V and 3 bases at J, with 21 bases between the two ends. The CDR3 spans 17 residues. The CDR3 is CASRPNTQLGFYNEQFF. CDR3 DNA sequence: TGTGCCAGTAGACCCAACACCCAATTGGGTTTCTACAATGAGCAGTTCTTC.

Comment on this clone: The same CDR3 is also encoded by other DNA sequences in this sample. The V and J genes are TRBV5-1 and TRBJ2-5, with D perhaps assigned TRBD1 or TRBD2 (5 bases each). This CDR3 is built from 11 residues. Per the germline V gene, CDR1 is SGHRS and CDR2 is YFSETQ. Trimming cost V 3 bases and J 5 bases, with 5 bases left between them. The CDR3 DNA follows: TGCGCCAGCAGCTGGGGGGAGACCCAGTACTTC. This encodes CASSWGETQYF. Complete variable domain (other parts from reference TRBV5-1 and TRBJ2-5): KAGVTQTPRYLIKTRGQQVTLSCSPISGHRSVSWYQQTPGQGLQFLFEYFSETQRNKGNFPGRFSGRQFSNSRSEMNVSTLELGDSALYLCASSWGETQYFGPGTRLLVL.

The chain joins TRBV5-1 to TRBJ2-2; possible D gene TRBD2, 6 bases. CDR3 size: 17 residues. Trimming took off 1 base at V and 1 base at J, with 14 bases between the two ends. The germline CDR1 and CDR2 sequences are SGHRS and YFSETQ. The CDR3 coding sequence is TGCGCCAGCAGCTTGAAGGCCGGGGGATTGAACACCGGGGAGCTGTTTTTT. It codes for CASSLKAGGLNTGELFF.

V is TRBV9 and J is TRBJ2-7; perhaps D is TRBD1 or TRBD2 (5 bases each). The germline V gene has CDR1 SGDLS and CDR2 YYNGEE. This CDR3 region has 15 residues. V was pared by 4 bases and J by 3 bases, with 17 bases between. In DNA, the CDR3 is TGTGCCAGCAGCCTTACAGAGGGGTGGCTCTACGAGCAGTACTTC. This sequence encodes CASSLTEGWLYEQYF.

This clone occurred once. The chain combines TRBV19 with TRBJ1-2; no clear D gene. Germline V gene data show CDR1 as LNHDA and CDR2 as SQIVND (reference sequence). V lost 0 bases and J lost 4, with 12 bases in between. The CDR3 contains 15 residues. CDR3 protein: CASSIESRRSYGYTF. CDR3 bases: TGTGCCAGTAGTATAGAAAGCAGGAGGAGCTATGGCTACACCTTC.

About this clone itself: Other DNA sequences from this sample encode an identical CDR3 as well. CDR3 nucleotides: TGTGCCAGCAGTTACTCGGGGAGCTCCTACGAGCAGTACTTC. Protein: CASSYSGSSYEQYF. This chain connects TRBV6-5 to TRBJ2-7; possible D gene TRBD2, 5 bases. V was shortened by 0 bases and J by 0 bases, with 6 bases between the two germline ends. In germline, CDR1 is MNHEY, CDR2 SVGAGI. The CDR3 spans 14 residues.

The chain is built from TRBV9 and TRBJ2-7, with 8 nucleotides matching TRBD2. The V gene end was trimmed by 4 bases and the J gene end by 4 bases; junction bases not matched to a gene: 10. The germline CDR1 and CDR2 sequences are SGDLS and YYNGEE. The length of the CDR3 is 15 residues. The CDR3 coding sequence is TGTGCCAGCAGCCTGGGGGAGGGACTAGTTTACGAGCAGTACTTC. This translates into CASSLGEGLVYEQYF.

This chain uses TRBV19 with TRBJ1-4; 7 positions match TRBD1. Germline-derived CDR1 and CDR2 are LNHDA and SQIVND (reference sequence). There are 15 residues in the CDR3. V was clipped by 5 bases and J by 8 bases; unmatched bases: 11. CDR3 sequence (DNA): TGTGCCAGTAGTCTTTCCGAGGGACAGAGAGAAAAACTGTTTTTT. Its protein is CASSLSEGQREKLFF.

This sequence joins TRBV19 and TRBJ2-3; TRBD1 matches 9 bases. Germline CDR1 is LNHDA and CDR2 is SQIVND (reference sequence). With V trimmed by 7 bases and J by 2 bases, 4 bases remained unmatched. This CDR3 contains 14 residues. DNA for the CDR3: TGTGCCAGTAACCGGGACAGGGCCACAGATACGCAGTATTTT. Translated, it gives CASNRDRATDTQYF.

CDR3 bases: TGTGCCAGCGGGGAACAGGGGGCTGGGGAACTGTTTTTT. As protein: CASGEQGAGELFF. The chain employs TRBV2 and TRBJ1-4; 9 bases are shared with TRBD1. The V segment lost 8 bases and the J segment 12 bases; nucleotides outside the gene matches: 10. Germline CDR1 and CDR2: SNHLY and FYNNEI. The CDR3 spans 13 residues.

This clone was counted a few times. The sample carries other DNA sequences with the same CDR3. This chain connects TRBV28 to TRBJ2-7, with unresolved D. The CDR3 is 11 amino acids. V shed 2 bases and J shed 3 bases, with 2 bases lying between them. Germline CDR1 and CDR2: MDHEN and SYDVKM. CDR3 loop: CASSLHYEQYF. CDR3 nucleotides: TGTGCCAGCAGTTTACACTACGAGCAGTACTTC.

V usage is TRBV28 and J usage is TRBJ1-4, with TRBD1 matching over 8 bases. Germline V gene lookup returns CDR1 MDHEN and CDR2 SYDVKM. The CDR3 extends over 16 amino acids. Losses at the gene ends were 6 bases for V and 2 bases for J; bases not matched to a gene: 8. The CDR3 DNA is TGTGCCAGCAGACGCGGACAGGGACGGACTAATGAAAAACTGTTTTTT. The encoded protein is CASRRGQGRTNEKLFF.

This sequence joins TRBV5-4 and TRBJ2-1; TRBD1 or TRBD2 may be the D gene (7 bases each). Germline CDR1 reads SGHNT; CDR2 reads YYREEE (reference sequence). Trimming removed 0 bases from V and 12 bases from J, with 16 bases in between. The CDR3 has 14 residues. The CDR3 sequence: CASSLGLADRVQFF. The CDR3 DNA is TGTGCCAGCAGCTTGGGACTAGCCGACAGGGTGCAGTTCTTC.

V is TRBV11-3 and J is TRBJ2-2; possibly TRBD1 for D (6 bases). The CDR3 has 15 amino acids. Germline CDR1 SGHNT, CDR2 YENEEA. V was shortened by 5 bases and J by 4 bases, with 14 bases between the two germline ends. The CDR3, as DNA: TGTGCCAGCAGCACGGACAGTGAGGGCACCGGGGAGCTGTTTTTT. Translated, it gives CASSTDSEGTGELFF.

This chain uses TRBV30 with TRBJ1-2, with D hard to call. The V gene lost 0 bases and the J gene lost 9 bases, with 17 bases spanning the gap. The CDR3 totals 14 residues. Germline CDR1 GTSNPN, CDR2 SVGIG (reference sequence). CDR3 loop: CAWSVSSLSGSYTF. The CDR3 DNA sequence: TGTGCCTGGAGTGTAAGTTCACTTTCTGGTAGCTACACCTTC.